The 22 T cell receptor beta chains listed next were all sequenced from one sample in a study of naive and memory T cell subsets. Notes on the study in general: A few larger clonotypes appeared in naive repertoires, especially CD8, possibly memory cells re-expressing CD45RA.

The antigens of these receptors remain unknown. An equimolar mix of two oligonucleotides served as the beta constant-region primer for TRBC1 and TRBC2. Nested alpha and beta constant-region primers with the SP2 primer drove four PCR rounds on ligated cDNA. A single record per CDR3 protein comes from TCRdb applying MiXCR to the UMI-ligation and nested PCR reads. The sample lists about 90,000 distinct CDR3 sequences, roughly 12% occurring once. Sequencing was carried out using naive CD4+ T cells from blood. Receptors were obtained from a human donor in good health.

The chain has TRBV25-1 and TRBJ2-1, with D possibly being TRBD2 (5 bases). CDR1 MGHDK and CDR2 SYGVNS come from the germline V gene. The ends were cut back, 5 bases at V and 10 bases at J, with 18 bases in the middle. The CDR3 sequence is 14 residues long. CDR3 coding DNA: TGTGCCAGCAGTCCCCGGGATCAGTCTAGAGAGCAGTTCTTC. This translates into CASSPRDQSREQFF.

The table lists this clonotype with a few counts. The CDR3 nucleotides are TGTGCCAGCAGCTTACGGTACAGGGAGTCCAATCAGCCCCAGCATTTT. Protein sequence: CASSLRYRESNQPQHF. The chain recombines TRBV7-8 with TRBJ1-5, with D tentatively TRBD1 (6 bases). Germline CDR1 reads SGHVS; CDR2 reads FQNEAQ. V was shortened by 2 bases and J by 3 bases, with 14 bases between the two germline ends. The CDR3 has 16 residues.

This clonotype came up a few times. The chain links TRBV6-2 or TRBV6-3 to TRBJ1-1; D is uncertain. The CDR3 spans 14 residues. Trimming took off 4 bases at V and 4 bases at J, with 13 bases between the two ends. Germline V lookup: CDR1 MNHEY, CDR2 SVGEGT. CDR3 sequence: CASSSLRLGTEAFF. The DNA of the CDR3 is TGTGCCAGCAGTTCGTTAAGGCTGGGCACTGAAGCTTTCTTT.

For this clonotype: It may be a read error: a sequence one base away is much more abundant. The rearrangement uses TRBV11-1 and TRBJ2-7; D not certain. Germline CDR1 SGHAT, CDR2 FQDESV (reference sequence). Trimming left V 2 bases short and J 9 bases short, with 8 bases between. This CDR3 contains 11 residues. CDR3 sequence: CASSLKDAQYF. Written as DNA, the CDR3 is TGTGCCAGCAGCTTAAAGGACGCGCAGTACTTC.

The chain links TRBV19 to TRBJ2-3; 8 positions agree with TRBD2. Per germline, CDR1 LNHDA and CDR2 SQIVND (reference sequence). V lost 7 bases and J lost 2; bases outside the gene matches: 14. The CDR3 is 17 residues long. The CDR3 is CASTPGGRIRTTDTQYF. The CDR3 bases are TGTGCCAGTACCCCGGGAGGGAGAATCCGAACCACAGATACGCAGTATTTT.

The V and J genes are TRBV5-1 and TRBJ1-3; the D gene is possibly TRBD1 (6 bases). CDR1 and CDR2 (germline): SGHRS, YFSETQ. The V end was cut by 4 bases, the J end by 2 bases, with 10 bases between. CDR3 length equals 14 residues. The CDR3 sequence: CASSPGGPGNTIYF. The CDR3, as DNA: TGCGCCAGCAGCCCGGGGGGGCCTGGAAACACCATATATTTT. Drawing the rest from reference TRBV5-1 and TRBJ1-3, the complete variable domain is KAGVTQTPRYLIKTRGQQVTLSCSPISGHRSVSWYQQTPGQGLQFLFEYFSETQRNKGNFPGRFSGRQFSNSRSEMNVSTLELGDSALYLCASSPGGPGNTIYFGEGSWLTVV.

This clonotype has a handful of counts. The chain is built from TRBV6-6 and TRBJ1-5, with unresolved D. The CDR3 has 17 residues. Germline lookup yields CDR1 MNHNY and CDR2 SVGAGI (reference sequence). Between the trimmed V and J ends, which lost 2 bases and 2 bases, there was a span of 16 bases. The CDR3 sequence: CASSYPIGPEGNQPQHF. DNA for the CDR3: TGTGCCAGCAGTTACCCTATTGGCCCTGAGGGCAATCAGCCCCAGCATTTT.

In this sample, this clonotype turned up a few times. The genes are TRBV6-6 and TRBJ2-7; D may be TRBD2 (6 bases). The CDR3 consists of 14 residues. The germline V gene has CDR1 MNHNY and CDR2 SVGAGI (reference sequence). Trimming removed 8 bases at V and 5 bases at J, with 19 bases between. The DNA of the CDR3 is TGTGCCAGCGAGGGGAGGCCCCCCACCCACGAGCAGTACTTC. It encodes CASEGRPPTHEQYF.

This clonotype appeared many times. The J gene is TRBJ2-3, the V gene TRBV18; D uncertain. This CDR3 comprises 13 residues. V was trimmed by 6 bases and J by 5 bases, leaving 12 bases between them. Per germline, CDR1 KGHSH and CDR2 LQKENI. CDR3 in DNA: TGTGCCAGCTCTCTCAACAAGCGAGATACGCAGTATTTT. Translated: CASSLNKRDTQYF. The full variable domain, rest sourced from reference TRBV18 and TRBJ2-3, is NAGVMQNPRHLVRRRGQEARLRCSPMKGHSHVYWYRQLPEEGLKFMVYLQKENIIDESGMPKERFSAEFPKEGPSILRIQQVVRGDSAAYFCASSLNKRDTQYFGPGTRLTVL.

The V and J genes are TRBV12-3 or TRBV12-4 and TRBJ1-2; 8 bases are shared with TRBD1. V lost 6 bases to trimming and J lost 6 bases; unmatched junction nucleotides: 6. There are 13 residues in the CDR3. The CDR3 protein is CASSPDRANGYTF. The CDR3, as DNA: TGTGCCAGCAGCCCGGACAGGGCGAATGGCTACACCTTC.

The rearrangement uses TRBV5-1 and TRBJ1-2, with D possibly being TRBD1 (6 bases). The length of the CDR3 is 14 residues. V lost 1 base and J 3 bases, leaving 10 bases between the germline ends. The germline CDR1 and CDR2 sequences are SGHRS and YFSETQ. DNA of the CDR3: TGCGCCAGCAGCTTGTTAGGGGGAGACTATGGCTACACCTTC. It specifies CASSLLGGDYGYTF.

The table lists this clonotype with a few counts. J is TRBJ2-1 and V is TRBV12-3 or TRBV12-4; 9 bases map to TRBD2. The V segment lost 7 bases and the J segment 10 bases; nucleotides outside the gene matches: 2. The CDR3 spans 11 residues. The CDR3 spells CASKAGGEQFF. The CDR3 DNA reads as TGTGCCAGCAAAGCGGGGGGAGAGCAGTTCTTC.

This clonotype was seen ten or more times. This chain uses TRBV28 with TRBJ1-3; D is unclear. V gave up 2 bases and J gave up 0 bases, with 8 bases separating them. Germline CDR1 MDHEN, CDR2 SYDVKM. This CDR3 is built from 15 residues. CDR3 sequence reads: CASSLTVLSGNTIYF. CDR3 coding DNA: TGTGCCAGCAGTTTAACGGTTCTCTCTGGAAACACCATATATTTT.

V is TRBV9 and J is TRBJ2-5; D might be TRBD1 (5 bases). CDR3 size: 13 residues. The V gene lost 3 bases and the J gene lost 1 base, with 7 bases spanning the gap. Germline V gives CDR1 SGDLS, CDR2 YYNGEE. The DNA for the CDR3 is TGTGCCAGCAGCGGACAGCCCCAAGAGACCCAGTACTTC. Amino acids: CASSGQPQETQYF.

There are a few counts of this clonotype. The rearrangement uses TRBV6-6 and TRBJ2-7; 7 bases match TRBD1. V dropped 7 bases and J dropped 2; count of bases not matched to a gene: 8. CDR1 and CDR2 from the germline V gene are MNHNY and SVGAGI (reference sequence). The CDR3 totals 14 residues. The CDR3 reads CASTLGGSTYEQYF. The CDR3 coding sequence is TGTGCCAGCACCCTAGGGGGCTCCACCTACGAGCAGTACTTC.

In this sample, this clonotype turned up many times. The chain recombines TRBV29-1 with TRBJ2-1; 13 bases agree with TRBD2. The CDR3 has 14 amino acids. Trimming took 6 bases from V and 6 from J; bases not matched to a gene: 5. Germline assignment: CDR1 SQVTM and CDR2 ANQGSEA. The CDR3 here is CSVGTSGTRNEQFF. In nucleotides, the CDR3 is TGCAGCGTGGGGACTAGCGGGACACGCAATGAGCAGTTCTTC.

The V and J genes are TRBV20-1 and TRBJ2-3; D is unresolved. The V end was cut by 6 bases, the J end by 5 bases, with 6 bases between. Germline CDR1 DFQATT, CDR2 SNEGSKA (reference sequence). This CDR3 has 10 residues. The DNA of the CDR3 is TGCAGTGCGAGACGAGATACGCAGTATTTT. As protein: CSARRDTQYF.

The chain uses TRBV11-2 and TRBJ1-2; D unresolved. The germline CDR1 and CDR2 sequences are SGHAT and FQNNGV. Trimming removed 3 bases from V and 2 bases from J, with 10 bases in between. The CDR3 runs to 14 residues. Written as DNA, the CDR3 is TGTGCCAGCAGCTTCACCGGCGGGAACTATGGCTACACCTTC. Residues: CASSFTGGNYGYTF.

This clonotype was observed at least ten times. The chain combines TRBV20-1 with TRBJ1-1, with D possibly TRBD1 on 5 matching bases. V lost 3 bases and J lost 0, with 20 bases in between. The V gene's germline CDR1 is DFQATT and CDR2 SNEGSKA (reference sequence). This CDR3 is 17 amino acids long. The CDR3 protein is CSASGGARSSMNTEAFF. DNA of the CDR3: TGCAGTGCTAGTGGCGGGGCGAGGAGCTCCATGAACACTGAAGCTTTCTTT.

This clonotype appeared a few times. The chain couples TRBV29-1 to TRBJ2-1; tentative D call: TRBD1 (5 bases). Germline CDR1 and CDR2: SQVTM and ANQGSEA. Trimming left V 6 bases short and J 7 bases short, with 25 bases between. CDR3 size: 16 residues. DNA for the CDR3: TGCAGCGTCCCCCAGGGCGGTCGGGTAACAGGTAATGAGCAGTTCTTC. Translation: CSVPQGGRVTGNEQFF.

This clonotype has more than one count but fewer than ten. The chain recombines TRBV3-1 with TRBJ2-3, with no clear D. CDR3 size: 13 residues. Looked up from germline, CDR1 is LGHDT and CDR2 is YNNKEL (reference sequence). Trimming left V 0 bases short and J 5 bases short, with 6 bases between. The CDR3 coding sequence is TGTGCCAGCAGCCAAGAGGGATTAGATACGCAGTATTTT. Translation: CASSQEGLDTQYF.

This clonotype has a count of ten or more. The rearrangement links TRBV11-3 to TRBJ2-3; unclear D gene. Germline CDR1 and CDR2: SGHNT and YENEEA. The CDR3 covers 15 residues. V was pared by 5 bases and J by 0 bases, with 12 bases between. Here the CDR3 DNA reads TGTGCCAGCAGCCGTGGTGATACTAGCACAGATACGCAGTATTTT. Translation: CASSRGDTSTDTQYF.